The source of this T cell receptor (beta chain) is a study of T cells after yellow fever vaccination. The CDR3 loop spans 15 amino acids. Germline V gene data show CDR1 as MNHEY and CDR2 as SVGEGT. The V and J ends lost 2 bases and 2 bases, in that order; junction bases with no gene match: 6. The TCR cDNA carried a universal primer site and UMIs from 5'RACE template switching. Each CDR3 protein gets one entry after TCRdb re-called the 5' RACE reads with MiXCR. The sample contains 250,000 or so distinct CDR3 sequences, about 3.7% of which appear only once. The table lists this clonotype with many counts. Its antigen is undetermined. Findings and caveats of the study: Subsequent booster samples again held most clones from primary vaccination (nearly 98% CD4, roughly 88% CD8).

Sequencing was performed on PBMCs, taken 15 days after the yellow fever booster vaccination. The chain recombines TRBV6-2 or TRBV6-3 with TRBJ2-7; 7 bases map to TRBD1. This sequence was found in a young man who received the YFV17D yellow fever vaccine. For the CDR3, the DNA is TGTGCCAGCAGTTACGAGACAGGGAGTACCTACGAGCAGTACTTC. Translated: CASSYETGSTYEQYF.